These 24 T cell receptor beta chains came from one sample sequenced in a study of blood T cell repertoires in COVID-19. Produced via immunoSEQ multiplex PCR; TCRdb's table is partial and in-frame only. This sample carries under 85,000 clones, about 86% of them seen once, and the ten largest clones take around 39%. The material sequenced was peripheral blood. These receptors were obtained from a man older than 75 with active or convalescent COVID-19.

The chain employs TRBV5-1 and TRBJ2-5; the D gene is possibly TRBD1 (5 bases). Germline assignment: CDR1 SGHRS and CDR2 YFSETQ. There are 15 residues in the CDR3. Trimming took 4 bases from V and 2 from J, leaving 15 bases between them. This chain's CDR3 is CASSRSSGLQETQYF. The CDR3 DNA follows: TGCGCCAGCAGCCGATCATCAGGGCTACAAGAGACCCAGTACTTC.

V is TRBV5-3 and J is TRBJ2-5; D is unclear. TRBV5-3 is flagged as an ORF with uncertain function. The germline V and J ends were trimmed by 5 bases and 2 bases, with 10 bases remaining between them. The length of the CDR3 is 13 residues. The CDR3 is CARRLTNQETQYF. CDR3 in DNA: TGTGCCAGAAGACTGACAAATCAAGAGACCCAGTACTTC.

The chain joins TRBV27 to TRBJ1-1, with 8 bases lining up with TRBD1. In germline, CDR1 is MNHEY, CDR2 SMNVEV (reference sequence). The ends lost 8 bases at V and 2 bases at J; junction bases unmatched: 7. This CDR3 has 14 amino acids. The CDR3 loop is CASRRQGFNTEAFF. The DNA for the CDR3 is TGTGCCAGCCGCCGACAGGGGTTCAACACTGAAGCTTTCTTT.

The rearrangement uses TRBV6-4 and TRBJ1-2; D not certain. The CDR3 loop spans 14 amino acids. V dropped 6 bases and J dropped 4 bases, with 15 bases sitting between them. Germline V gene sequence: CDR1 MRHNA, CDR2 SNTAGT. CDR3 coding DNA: TGTGCCAGCAGAGCGGCGGGTCAGCCCTATGGCTACACCTTC. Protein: CASRAAGQPYGYTF.

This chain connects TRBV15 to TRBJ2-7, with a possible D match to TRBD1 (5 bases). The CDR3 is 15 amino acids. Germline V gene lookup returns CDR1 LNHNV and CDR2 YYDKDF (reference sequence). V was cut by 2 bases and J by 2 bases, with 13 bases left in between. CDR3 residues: CATSRSPGSPYEQYF. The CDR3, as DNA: TGTGCCACCAGCAGAAGCCCAGGGTCCCCCTACGAGCAGTACTTC.

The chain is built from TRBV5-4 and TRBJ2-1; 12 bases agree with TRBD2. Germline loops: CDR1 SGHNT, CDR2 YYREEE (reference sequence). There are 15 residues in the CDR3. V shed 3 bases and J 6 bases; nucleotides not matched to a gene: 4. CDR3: CASSYLAGGRNEQFF. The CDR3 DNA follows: TGTGCCAGCAGCTATCTAGCGGGGGGGCGCAATGAGCAGTTCTTC.

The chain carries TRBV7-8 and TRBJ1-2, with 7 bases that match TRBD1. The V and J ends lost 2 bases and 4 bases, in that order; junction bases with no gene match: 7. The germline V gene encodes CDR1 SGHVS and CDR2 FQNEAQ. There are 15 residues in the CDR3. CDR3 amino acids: CASSLRDSGAYGYTF. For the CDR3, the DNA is TGTGCCAGCAGCTTAAGGGACAGCGGTGCCTATGGCTACACCTTC.

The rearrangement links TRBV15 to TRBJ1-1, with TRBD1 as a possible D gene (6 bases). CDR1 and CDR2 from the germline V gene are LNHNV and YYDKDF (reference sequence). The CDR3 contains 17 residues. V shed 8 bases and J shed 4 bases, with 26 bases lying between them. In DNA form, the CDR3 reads TGTGCCACCGCAGATTTGGGGGCCGGGAAGGGGATCACTGAAGCTTTCTTT. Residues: CATADLGAGKGITEAFF.

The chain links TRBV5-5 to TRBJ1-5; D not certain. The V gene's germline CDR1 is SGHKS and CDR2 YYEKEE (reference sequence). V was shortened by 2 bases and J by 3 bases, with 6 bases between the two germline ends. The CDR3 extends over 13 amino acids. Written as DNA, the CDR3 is TGTGCCAGCAGCTTAGGAGACAATCAGCCCCAGCATTTT. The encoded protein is CASSLGDNQPQHF.

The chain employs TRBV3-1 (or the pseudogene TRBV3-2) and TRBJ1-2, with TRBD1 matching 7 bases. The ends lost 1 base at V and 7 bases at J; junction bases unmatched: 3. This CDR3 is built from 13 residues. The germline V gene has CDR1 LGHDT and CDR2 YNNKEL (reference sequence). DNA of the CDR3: TGTGCCAGCAGCCAAGGGACAGGATTTGGCTACACCTTC. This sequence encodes CASSQGTGFGYTF.

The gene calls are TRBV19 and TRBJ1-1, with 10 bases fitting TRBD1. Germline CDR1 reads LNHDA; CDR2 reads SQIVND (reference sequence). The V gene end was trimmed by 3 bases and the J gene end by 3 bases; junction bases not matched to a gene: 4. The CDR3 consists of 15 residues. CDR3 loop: CASSIPGQGYTEAFF. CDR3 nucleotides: TGTGCCAGTAGTATCCCGGGACAGGGGTACACTGAAGCTTTCTTT.

CDR3 in amino acids: CASSIGTMNTEAFF. The CDR3 DNA reads as TGTGCCAGTAGTATCGGGACAATGAACACTGAAGCTTTCTTT. The chain has TRBV19 and TRBJ1-1; TRBD1 is a possible D gene (6 bases). The CDR3 runs to 14 residues. V was trimmed by 3 bases and J by 0 bases, leaving 8 bases between them. Germline V CDR1 and CDR2: LNHDA, SQIVND (reference sequence). The full variable domain, completed using reference TRBV19 and TRBJ1-1, is DGGITQSPKYLFRKEGQNVTLSCEQNLNHDAMYWYRQDPGQGLRLIYYSQIVNDFQKGDIAEGYSVSREKKESFPLTVTSAQKNPTAFYLCASSIGTMNTEAFFGQGTRLTVV.

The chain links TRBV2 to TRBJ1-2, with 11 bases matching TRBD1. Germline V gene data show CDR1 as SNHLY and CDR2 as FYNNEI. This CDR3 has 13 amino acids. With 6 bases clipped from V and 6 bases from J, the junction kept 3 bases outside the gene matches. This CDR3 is CASRPGQGDGYTF. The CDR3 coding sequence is TGTGCCAGCAGGCCGGGACAGGGGGATGGCTACACCTTC.

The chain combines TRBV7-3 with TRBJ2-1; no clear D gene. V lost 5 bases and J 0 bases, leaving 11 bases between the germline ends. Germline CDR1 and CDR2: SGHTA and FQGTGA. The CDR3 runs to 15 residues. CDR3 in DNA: TGTGCCAGCAGCATTTCTAGAGGCTCCTACAATGAGCAGTTCTTC. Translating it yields CASSISRGSYNEQFF.

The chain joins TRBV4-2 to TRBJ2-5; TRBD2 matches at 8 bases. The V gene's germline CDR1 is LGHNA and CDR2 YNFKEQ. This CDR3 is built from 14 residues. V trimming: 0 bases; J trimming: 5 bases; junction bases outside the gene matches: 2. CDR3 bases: TGTGCCAGCAGCCAAGAGGCTAGCGGGGAGACCCAGTACTTC. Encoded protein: CASSQEASGETQYF.

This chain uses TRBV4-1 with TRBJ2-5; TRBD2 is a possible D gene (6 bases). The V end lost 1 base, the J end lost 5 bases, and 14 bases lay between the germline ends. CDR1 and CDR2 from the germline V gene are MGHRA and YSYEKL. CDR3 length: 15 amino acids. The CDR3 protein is CASSQGGAGTETQYF. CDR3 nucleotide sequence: TGCGCCAGCAGCCAAGGCGGGGCGGGGACGGAGACCCAGTACTTC.

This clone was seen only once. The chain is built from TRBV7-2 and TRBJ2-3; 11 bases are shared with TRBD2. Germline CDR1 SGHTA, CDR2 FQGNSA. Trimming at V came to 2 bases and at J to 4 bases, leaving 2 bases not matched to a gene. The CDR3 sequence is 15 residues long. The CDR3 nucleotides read TGTGCCAGCAGCTTAACTAGCGGGAGTTCAGATACGCAGTATTTT. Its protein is CASSLTSGSSDTQYF.

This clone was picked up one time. The CDR3 loop reads CASSSPLRTYNEQFF. The CDR3 DNA reads as TGCGCCAGCAGCTCCCCTCTGCGGACCTACAATGAGCAGTTCTTC. This chain links TRBV5-1 with TRBJ2-1; D not certain. This CDR3 has 15 residues. The germline V and J ends were trimmed by 3 bases and 2 bases, with 12 bases remaining between them. CDR1 SGHRS and CDR2 YFSETQ come from the germline V gene.

CDR3 residues: CASSFLNTGELFF. CDR3 DNA sequence: TGTGCCAGCAGCTTCTTGAACACCGGGGAGCTGTTTTTT. This chain connects TRBV7-3 to TRBJ2-2; no reliable D call. V was shortened by 3 bases and J by 1 base, with 3 bases between the two germline ends. CDR1 SGHTA and CDR2 FQGTGA come from the germline V gene. This CDR3 has 13 amino acids.

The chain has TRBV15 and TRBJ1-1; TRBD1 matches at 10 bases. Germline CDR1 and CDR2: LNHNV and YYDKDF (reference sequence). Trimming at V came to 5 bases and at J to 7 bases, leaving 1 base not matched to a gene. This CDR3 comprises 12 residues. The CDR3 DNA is TGTGCCACCAGCGGGACAGGGGTTGAAGCTTTCTTT. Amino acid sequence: CATSGTGVEAFF. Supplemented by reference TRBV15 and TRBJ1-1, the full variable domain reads DAMVIQNPRYQVTQFGKPVTLSCSQTLNHNVMYWYQQKSSQAPKLLFHYYDKDFNNEADTPDNFQSRRPNTSFCFLDIRSPGLGDTAMYLCATSGTGVEAFFGQGTRLTVV.

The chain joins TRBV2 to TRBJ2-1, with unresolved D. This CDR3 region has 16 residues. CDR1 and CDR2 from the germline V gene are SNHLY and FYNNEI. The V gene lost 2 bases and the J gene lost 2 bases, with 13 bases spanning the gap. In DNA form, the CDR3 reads TGTGCCAGCAGTGAAATGCGGCCCCAACCCTACAATGAGCAGTTCTTC. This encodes CASSEMRPQPYNEQFF. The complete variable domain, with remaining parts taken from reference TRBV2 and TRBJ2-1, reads EPEVTQTPSHQVTQMGQEVILRCVPISNHLYFYWYRQILGQKVEFLVSFYNNEISEKSEIFDDQFSVERPDGSNFTLKIRSTKLEDSAMYFCASSEMRPQPYNEQFFGPGTRLTVL.

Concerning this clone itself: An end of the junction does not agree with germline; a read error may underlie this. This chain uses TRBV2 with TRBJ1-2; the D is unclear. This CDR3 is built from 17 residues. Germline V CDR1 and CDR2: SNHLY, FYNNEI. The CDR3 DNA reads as TGTGCCAGCAGTGCGGTAATAATAGGACTACAAGGCTATAGCTACACCTTC. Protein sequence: CASSAVIIGLQGYSYTF.

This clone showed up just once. The CDR3 reads CASSLSSNYEQYF. CDR3 in DNA: TGCGCCAGCAGCTTGAGTAGCAACTACGAGCAGTACTTC. The chain combines TRBV5-1 with TRBJ2-7; D unclear. Trimming removed 1 base from V and 3 bases from J, with 8 bases in between. The length of the CDR3 is 13 residues. Germline assignment: CDR1 SGHRS and CDR2 YFSETQ.

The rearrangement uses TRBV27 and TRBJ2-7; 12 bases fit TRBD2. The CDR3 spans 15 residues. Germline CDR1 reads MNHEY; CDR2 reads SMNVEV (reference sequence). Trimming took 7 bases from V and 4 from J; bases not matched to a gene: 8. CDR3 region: CASTYSGLAGYEQYF. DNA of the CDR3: TGTGCCAGCACCTATTCGGGACTAGCGGGTTACGAGCAGTACTTC.